The 25 T cell receptor beta chains in this list originate from one sample, sequenced in a study of T-cell reconstitution after alpha-beta-depleted transplantation in children. Library preparation (for TCRbeta) was performed with unique molecular identifiers. TCRdb passed the PCR reads through MiXCR, listing each CDR3 protein once. The data show just over 350,000 distinct CDR3 sequences, more than 10% seen once. Sequenced here: PBMCs, sampled from the stem cell graft. The receptor set was obtained from a human donor who donated a stem cell graft to a child with Fanconi anemia.

This clonotype was seen a handful of times. V usage is TRBV15 and J usage is TRBJ2-2; D gene ambiguous. The CDR3 runs 14 residues. V lost 4 bases to trimming and J lost 7 bases, with 13 bases between them. In germline, CDR1 is LNHNV, CDR2 YYDKDF (reference sequence). CDR3 sequence (DNA): TGTGCCACCAGCACCTCCGCCGATGTCGGGGAGCTGTTTTTT. This codes for CATSTSADVGELFF.

The sample holds a few counts of this clonotype. Given a much more abundant clone one base away, this may be a read error. V usage is TRBV11-2 and J usage is TRBJ2-7; D might be TRBD2 (7 bases). V lost 3 bases to trimming and J lost 6 bases, with 15 bases between them. The CDR3 is 14 amino acids. Germline V lookup: CDR1 SGHAT, CDR2 FQNNGV. The DNA of the CDR3 is TGTGCCAGCAGCTTGGGGGGGCGTCTCTCCGAGCAGTACTTC. It yields the protein CASSLGGRLSEQYF.

This clonotype was seen a few times. The rearrangement joins TRBV29-1 to TRBJ2-1; 12 bases align to TRBD1. The V gene's germline CDR1 is SQVTM and CDR2 ANQGSEA. J was trimmed by 7 bases and V by 6 bases; bases with no gene match: 4. CDR3 length equals 13 residues. CDR3 DNA sequence: TGCAGCGTGGGACAGGGGGCGCGGAATGAGCAGTTCTTC. Its protein is CSVGQGARNEQFF.

This clonotype was picked up many times. The chain joins TRBV5-1 to TRBJ2-3, with 7 bases that match TRBD2. Trimming took 3 bases from V and 2 from J; bases not matched to a gene: 3. Per the germline V gene, CDR1 is SGHRS and CDR2 is YFSETQ. The CDR3 extends over 14 amino acids. The CDR3: CASSWGGNTDTQYF. DNA of the CDR3: TGCGCCAGCAGCTGGGGGGGGAACACAGATACGCAGTATTTT.

V is TRBV18 and J is TRBJ2-1; D unresolved. Trimming shortened V by 4 bases and J by 7 bases, and 11 bases separated the two germline ends. This CDR3 spans 13 amino acids. Germline CDR1 reads KGHSH; CDR2 reads LQKENI. The CDR3 DNA follows: TGTGCCAGCTCACAAGGTCGTTTGAATGAGCAGTTCTTC. Translating gives CASSQGRLNEQFF.

This clonotype has more than one count but fewer than ten. This CDR3 fails to terminate in the conserved phenylalanine or tryptophan, so it likely reflects a read error. No DNA is shown, since the ends of the CDR3 on it are uncertain; the CDR3 is the one TCRdb lists. This chain joins TRBV21-1 and TRBJ2-7; the table's D call, TRBD1, was not checked against the DNA. TRBV21-1 is given as a pseudogene. The CDR3 extends over 9 residues, inclusive of both ends. CDR3 loop: CASSTTREI.

The V and J genes are TRBV6-2 or TRBV6-3 and TRBJ2-2; TRBD1 aligns across 8 bases. The CDR3 runs to 15 residues. The J segment lost 1 base and the V segment lost 6 bases, leaving 4 bases of the junction unmatched. The germline V gene has CDR1 MNHEY and CDR2 SVGEGT. The CDR3 reads CASSRDRRNTGELFF. Here the CDR3 DNA reads TGTGCCAGCAGCCGGGACAGGAGGAACACCGGGGAGCTGTTTTTT.

The V call is TRBV5-6, the J call TRBJ2-1; D is perhaps TRBD1 or TRBD2 (5 bases each). The V and J ends lost 4 bases and 5 bases respectively, with 16 bases between them. The CDR3 length is 15 residues. Per the germline V gene, CDR1 is SGHDT and CDR2 is YYEEEE. DNA of the CDR3: TGTGCCAGCAGCCTGGTTGGGGGATCCCACAATGAGCAGTTCTTC. The encoded protein is CASSLVGGSHNEQFF.

Many counts were recorded for this clonotype. The gene calls are TRBV27 and TRBJ2-3; D uncertain. The V gene lost 8 bases and the J gene lost 3 bases, with 12 bases spanning the gap. CDR1 is MNHEY and CDR2 is SMNVEV in the germline V gene (reference sequence). The CDR3 loop spans 13 amino acids. The CDR3 loop is CASQFSLTDTQYF. CDR3 DNA sequence: TGTGCCAGCCAGTTTAGCCTTACAGATACGCAGTATTTT.

This clonotype was counted at least ten times. The rearrangement joins TRBV5-6 to TRBJ2-7; D unclear. Trimming cost V 2 bases and J 4 bases, with 19 bases left between them. The CDR3 is made up of 16 amino acids. The germline V gene encodes CDR1 SGHDT and CDR2 YYEEEE. This CDR3 is CASSFSVPRLTYEQYV. The DNA of the CDR3 is TGTGCCAGCAGCTTTTCGGTTCCAAGGCTTACTTACGAGCAGTACGTC.

This clonotype appeared many times. The chain combines TRBV4-3 with TRBJ2-2; D not resolved. V was shortened by 0 bases and J by 4 bases, with 12 bases between the two germline ends. CDR1 and CDR2 (germline): LGHNA, YSLEER. CDR3 length: 16 amino acids. The CDR3 spells CASSQDRSVSTGELFF. The CDR3 coding sequence is TGCGCCAGCAGCCAAGATAGGAGCGTGAGCACCGGGGAGCTGTTTTTT.

A few counts support this clonotype. One junction end does not reproduce the germline sequence, and a read error may be involved. The chain joins TRBV5-6 to TRBJ1-1, with D perhaps matching TRBD1 (5 bases). The V gene's germline CDR1 is SGHDT and CDR2 YYEEEE. The CDR3 loop spans 12 amino acids. The CDR3 here is CASSFGFAGQGF. The CDR3 DNA sequence: TGTGCCAGCAGCTTTGGATTCGCAGGCCAGGGCTTT.

This clonotype has just a few counts. The V gene is TRBV19, the J gene TRBJ2-1, with D tentatively TRBD1 or TRBD2 (5 bases each). Trimming took off 4 bases at V and 4 bases at J, with 17 bases between the two ends. The CDR3 is made up of 16 amino acids. Germline CDR1 and CDR2: LNHDA and SQIVND (reference sequence). CDR3 sequence: CASSTQTVRGYNEQFF. The CDR3 bases are TGTGCCAGTAGTACCCAGACAGTGAGGGGATACAATGAGCAGTTCTTC.

The gene calls are TRBV4-3 and TRBJ2-2; 7 positions match TRBD1. CDR1 LGHNA and CDR2 YSLEER come from the germline V gene. The CDR3 length is 17 residues. V gave up 1 base and J gave up 0 bases; unmatched junction bases: 5. The CDR3 sequence is CASSQAFQGANTGELFF. CDR3 DNA sequence: TGCGCCAGCAGCCAAGCATTCCAGGGGGCGAACACCGGGGAGCTGTTTTTT.

This clonotype was seen repeatedly, ten times or more. CDR3 sequence (DNA): TGTGCCAGCAGCCAGGGCCGCAGGCAGATGAACACTGAAGCTTTCTTT. As protein: CASSQGRRQMNTEAFF. The chain uses TRBV3-1 and TRBJ1-1; D unclear. Germline values: CDR1 LGHDT, CDR2 YNNKEL (reference sequence). Trimming stripped 3 bases from V and 0 bases from J, with 14 bases between. CDR3 length: 16 amino acids.

This clonotype was counted between two and nine times. The chain has TRBV7-8 and TRBJ2-1, with D perhaps TRBD1 (5 bases). The germline V gene has CDR1 SGHVS and CDR2 FQNEAQ. The CDR3 extends over 15 amino acids. V gave up 5 bases and J gave up 7 bases, with 18 bases separating them. The CDR3 sequence is CASSPTEGVGNEQFF. CDR3 coding DNA: TGTGCCAGCAGCCCAACGGAAGGGGTGGGGAATGAGCAGTTCTTC.

This chain links TRBV4-2 with TRBJ2-7, with D perhaps matching TRBD1 (6 bases). This CDR3 has 15 residues. V was cut by 1 base and J by 4 bases, with 14 bases left in between. Germline V gives CDR1 LGHNA, CDR2 YNFKEQ. DNA of the CDR3: TGTGCCAGCAGCCAAGGACCACAGGGTCTGTACGAGCAGTACTTC. Protein: CASSQGPQGLYEQYF.

V and J are TRBV5-1 and TRBJ2-1, with TRBD1 matching over 7 bases. V gave up 2 bases and J gave up 6 bases; unmatched junction bases: 2. This CDR3 contains 13 residues. Germline-derived CDR1 and CDR2 are SGHRS and YFSETQ. CDR3 protein: CASSFDRVNEQFF. As DNA, the CDR3 is TGCGCCAGCAGCTTTGACAGGGTCAATGAGCAGTTCTTC. The full variable domain, in which reference TRBV5-1 and TRBJ2-1 provide the parts outside the CDR3, is KAGVTQTPRYLIKTRGQQVTLSCSPISGHRSVSWYQQTPGQGLQFLFEYFSETQRNKGNFPGRFSGRQFSNSRSEMNVSTLELGDSALYLCASSFDRVNEQFFGPGTRLTVL.

CDR3 loop: CASSPSSTENYGYTF. CDR3 bases: TGTGCCAGCAGTCCCTCGTCTACAGAGAACTATGGCTACACCTTC. The V call is TRBV12-3 or TRBV12-4, the J call TRBJ1-2; no definite D call. The CDR3 runs 15 residues. Trimming took off 5 bases at V and 2 bases at J, with 15 bases between the two ends.

This clonotype showed up many times. V is TRBV11-2 and J is TRBJ2-3; possible D gene TRBD1, 5 bases. The germline V gene encodes CDR1 SGHAT and CDR2 FQNNGV. The CDR3 has 14 residues. The V gene lost 5 bases and the J gene lost 5 bases, with 14 bases spanning the gap. The CDR3 loop is CASSAGQNRDTQYF. CDR3 nucleotide sequence: TGTGCCAGCAGCGCCGGACAAAACCGAGATACGCAGTATTTT.

This clonotype was found a few times. The chain uses TRBV29-1 and TRBJ1-1; D not resolved. V lost 7 bases and J 10 bases, leaving 16 bases between the germline ends. Germline CDR1 SQVTM, CDR2 ANQGSEA. This CDR3 spans 11 amino acids. The CDR3 DNA is TGCAGCGCCTCACGTACGTCGGGAGCTTTCTTT. It is translated as CSASRTSGAFF.

The rearrangement uses TRBV3-1 and TRBJ2-5; 8 bases are shared with TRBD2. Germline V gene lookup returns CDR1 LGHDT and CDR2 YNNKEL (reference sequence). CDR3 length: 15 residues. Trimming took 4 bases from V and 5 from J; bases not matched to a gene: 9. CDR3 residues: CASSLHSGVGETQYF. The CDR3 nucleotides are TGTGCCAGCAGCCTCCATAGCGGGGTGGGGGAGACCCAGTACTTC.

This clonotype occurred a few times. The chain uses TRBV27 and TRBJ1-5; D is possibly TRBD1 (6 bases). The V end lost 3 bases, the J end lost 3 bases, and 9 bases lay between the germline ends. The CDR3 totals 14 residues. Germline V gene data show CDR1 as MNHEY and CDR2 as SMNVEV (reference sequence). CDR3 coding DNA: TGTGCCAGCAGTTTTGGGGGCCCCAATCAGCCCCAGCATTTT. This translates into CASSFGGPNQPQHF.

Many counts were recorded for this clonotype. This sequence joins TRBV12-3 or TRBV12-4 and TRBJ1-1, with D perhaps TRBD1 (5 bases). The CDR3 has 14 residues. The V end lost 8 bases, the J end lost 2 bases, and 15 bases lay between the germline ends. CDR3 in amino acids: CASARQRGNTEAFF. CDR3 in DNA: TGTGCCAGCGCTCGACAGAGGGGCAACACTGAAGCTTTCTTT.

This clonotype was seen repeatedly, ten times or more. The rearrangement uses TRBV4-2 and TRBJ2-4, with D hard to call. The CDR3 spans 13 residues. The germline V gene has CDR1 LGHNA and CDR2 YNFKEQ. V was cut by 1 base and J by 9 bases, with 10 bases left in between. CDR3 in DNA: TGTGCCAGCAGCCAAGTTGGGTCGGGCATTCAGTACTTC. Its translation is CASSQVGSGIQYF.